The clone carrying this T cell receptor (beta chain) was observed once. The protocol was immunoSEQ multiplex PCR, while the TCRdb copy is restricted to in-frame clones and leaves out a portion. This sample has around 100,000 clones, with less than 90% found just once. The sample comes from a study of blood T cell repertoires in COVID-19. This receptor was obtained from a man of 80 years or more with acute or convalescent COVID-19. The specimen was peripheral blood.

CDR3 nucleotide sequence: TGTGCCAGCAGCCGACAGGAAGGGACAGGGGGCAATGAGCAGTTCTTC. It encodes CASSRQEGTGGNEQFF. The rearrangement uses TRBV3-1 (or the pseudogene TRBV3-2) and TRBJ2-1; 11 positions match TRBD1. Germline CDR1 LGHDT, CDR2 YNNKEL (reference sequence). The CDR3 spans 16 residues. Losses at the gene ends were 4 bases for V and 6 bases for J; bases not matched to a gene: 8.